Included here is one TCR beta chain sequence, with context. What it recognizes is unknown. It was 5'RACE with constant-segment primers that produced the TCR alpha and TCR beta cDNA libraries, which carried sample barcodes and UMIs. TCRdb called the 5' RACE reads again in MiXCR, with one record for every CDR3 protein. The table includes 250,000 or so distinct CDR3 sequences, roughly 18% detected once. The data derive from a study of T-cell memory formation after mild COVID-19. General study points: Whether second-wave clones peaking at day 37 were SARS-CoV-2 specific went unconfirmed.

V shed 3 bases and J shed 0 bases, with 11 bases lying between them. This CDR3 has 15 residues. Germline V lookup: CDR1 SGHVS, CDR2 FNYEAQ. Sequenced: PBMCs or a T cell subset sorted from them (not recorded which). This clonotype was sampled from a man aged 18 to 29 who had mild COVID-19 (a few samples of this study predate the infection). Cell type and time point are not known. The J gene is TRBJ2-5, the V gene TRBV7-6; D is possibly TRBD1 (6 bases). CDR3 sequence (DNA): TGTGCCAGCAGCTTGTATCGGACAGACCAAGAGACCCAGTACTTC. Amino acids: CASSLYRTDQETQYF.